This T cell receptor beta chain was profiled in a study of shared clonotypes between healthy human individuals. Some clones are missing from TCRdb's copy, which holds only in-frame ones; the method was immunoSEQ multiplex PCR. The sample contains more than 400,000 clones, over 70% of which appear only once. Extraction of genomic DNA in unsorted samples used 86 million or so PBMCs. The origin of this receptor is a woman in her forties in good health. Some clones in this sample may be carry-over from other donors' samples. The sample was PBMCs.

As DNA, the CDR3 is TGTGCCAGTAGGAGACAGGGATCAAGCAATCAGCCCCAGCATTTT. The encoded protein is CASRRQGSSNQPQHF. The chain is built from TRBV19 and TRBJ1-5, with 7 bases aligning to TRBD1. Germline CDR1 LNHDA, CDR2 SQIVND (reference sequence). V lost 6 bases and J lost 1; bases outside the gene matches: 6. This CDR3 is built from 15 residues.